One sample yielded the 21 T cell receptor beta chains listed below, sequenced in a study of OX40 agonist ivuxolimab in advanced cancers. TCRdb keeps only in-frame clones here, not all; method: immunoSEQ multiplex PCR. The profile shows tens of thousands of clones, 90% of them singletons. The material sequenced was CD4+ or CD8+ T cells sorted from blood, taken in a trial of the OX40 agonist ivuxolimab. The receptors were sampled from an adult with an advanced solid tumor such as melanoma, head and neck, liver or kidney cancer.

J is TRBJ2-7 and V is TRBV7-2; D unresolved. V was shortened by 5 bases and J by 6 bases, with 8 bases between the two germline ends. The CDR3 is 11 residues long. In germline, CDR1 is SGHTA, CDR2 FQGNSA. This chain's CDR3 is CASSTSFEQYF. The DNA for the CDR3 is TGTGCCAGCAGCACATCTTTCGAGCAGTACTTC. Combining the CDR3 with reference TRBV7-2 and TRBJ2-7 gives the whole variable domain GAGVSQSPSNKVTEKGKDVELRCDPISGHTALYWYRQSLGQGLEFLIYFQGNSAPDKSGLPSDRFSAERTGGSVSTLTIQRTQQEDSAVYLCASSTSFEQYFGPGTRLTVT.

This chain links TRBV2 with TRBJ1-1; unclear D gene. Trimming removed 8 bases at V and 4 bases at J, with 11 bases between. The CDR3 contains 12 residues. Germline loops: CDR1 SNHLY, CDR2 FYNNEI. The CDR3 protein is CASGYGSTEAFF. The DNA of the CDR3 is TGTGCCAGCGGGTACGGTTCCACTGAAGCTTTCTTT.

The chain links TRBV6-5 to TRBJ2-5, with D hard to call. The V end was cut by 5 bases, the J end by 6 bases, with 10 bases between. CDR3 length: 12 residues. Germline CDR1 MNHEY, CDR2 SVGAGI. Here the CDR3 DNA reads TGTGCCAGCAGTCCAGGTCGGAAGACCCAGTACTTC. This sequence encodes CASSPGRKTQYF.

This chain uses TRBV5-1 with TRBJ2-7, with TRBD2 identical over 10 bases. Germline CDR1 and CDR2: SGHRS and YFSETQ. Trimming cost V 3 bases and J 7 bases; bases outside gene matches: 10. The CDR3 runs 15 residues. The CDR3 DNA follows: TGCGCCAGCAGCTACATAGCGGGAGGTCCAGGGGAGCAGTACTTC. Translated: CASSYIAGGPGEQYF.

The CDR3 protein is CASSAGVGGYQPQHF. The CDR3 DNA sequence: TGTGCCAGCAGCGCCGGTGTGGGTGGCTATCAGCCCCAGCATTTT. This chain uses TRBV9 with TRBJ1-5, with D uncertain. Germline V gene lookup returns CDR1 SGDLS and CDR2 YYNGEE. The V gene lost 3 bases and the J gene lost 5 bases, with 15 bases spanning the gap. The CDR3 spans 15 residues.

The chain uses TRBV2 and TRBJ1-1, with a weak D call TRBD1 (6 bases). The CDR3 has 13 residues. The germline gives CDR1 SNHLY, CDR2 FYNNEI. The V end was cut by 11 bases, the J end by 3 bases, with 16 bases between. Here the CDR3 reads CAPRGRSHTEAFF. Here the CDR3 DNA reads TGTGCCCCAAGGGGGAGATCTCACACTGAAGCTTTCTTT.

The CDR3: CASSLRAGNNEQFF. DNA of the CDR3: TGTGCCAGCAGCTTGAGGGCAGGGAATAATGAGCAGTTCTTC. This sequence joins TRBV5-4 and TRBJ2-1, with D maybe TRBD1 (5 bases). Germline values: CDR1 SGHNT, CDR2 YYREEE (reference sequence). V was trimmed by 1 base and J by 7 bases, leaving 12 bases between them. There are 14 residues in the CDR3.

The chain links TRBV28 to TRBJ2-4, with D perhaps TRBD2 (5 bases). Germline assignment: CDR1 MDHEN and CDR2 SYDVKM. Trimming removed 8 bases at V and 3 bases at J, with 20 bases between. The CDR3 is made up of 16 amino acids. In DNA form, the CDR3 reads TGTGCCAGCTCAACTCCGGGGTATTCGGGCAAAAACATTCAGTACTTC. Residues: CASSTPGYSGKNIQYF.

The chain combines TRBV10-1 with TRBJ2-1; TRBD2 agrees at 8 bases. CDR3 length equals 17 residues. Per the germline V gene, CDR1 is WNHNN and CDR2 is SYGVQD (reference sequence). The junction had 15 bases not matched to a gene; V was cut back by 8 bases and J by 3 bases. CDR3 protein: CASRGISGRPFYNEQFF. In DNA form, the CDR3 reads TGCGCCAGCCGTGGGATCAGCGGGAGACCCTTCTACAATGAGCAGTTCTTC.

This clone appeared a single time. The chain carries TRBV14 and TRBJ2-2; maybe TRBD1 (5 bases). V shed 4 bases and J shed 6 bases, with 9 bases lying between them. This CDR3 contains 13 residues. Germline V CDR1 and CDR2: SGHDN, FVKESK. CDR3 in DNA: TGTGCCAGCAGCCTTGGGGCAGCCGGGGAGCTGTTTTTT. This gives the protein CASSLGAAGELFF.

The V call is TRBV27, the J call TRBJ1-5; D is unresolved. This CDR3 region has 14 residues. V was cut by 0 bases and J by 4 bases, with 7 bases left in between. CDR1 and CDR2 (germline): MNHEY, SMNVEV (reference sequence). This CDR3 reads CASSLSTGNQPQHF. For the CDR3, the DNA is TGTGCCAGCAGTTTATCGACGGGAAATCAGCCCCAGCATTTT.

The rearrangement uses TRBV25-1 and TRBJ2-1; 13 nucleotides align to TRBD2. From germline, CDR1 is MGHDK and CDR2 SYGVNS. V lost 3 bases, J lost 5 bases, and 1 base stayed unmatched. The CDR3 runs 15 residues. CDR3 nucleotides: TGTGCCAGCAGTGAGACTAGCGGGAGGAACAATGAGCAGTTCTTC. It translates to CASSETSGRNNEQFF.

The chain combines TRBV7-2 with TRBJ1-2; TRBD1 is a possible D gene (5 bases). Germline V lookup: CDR1 SGHTA, CDR2 FQGNSA. V lost 5 bases and J 3 bases, leaving 13 bases between the germline ends. This CDR3 contains 14 residues. This chain's CDR3 is CASSNRDGDYGYTF. The CDR3 DNA follows: TGTGCCAGCAGCAACCGGGACGGAGACTATGGCTACACCTTC.

The CDR3: CASSPRGRGGSTGELFF. CDR3 in DNA: TGTGCCAGCTCACCCCGGGGACGCGGGGGAAGCACCGGGGAGCTGTTTTTT. The rearrangement joins TRBV18 to TRBJ2-2; 7 nucleotides match TRBD2. With V trimmed by 3 bases and J by 4 bases, 11 bases remained unmatched. The CDR3 has 17 residues. Germline V gene lookup returns CDR1 KGHSH and CDR2 LQKENI.

The chain combines TRBV19 with TRBJ2-2; 16 bases are a match to TRBD2. Germline CDR1 and CDR2: LNHDA and SQIVND (reference sequence). The CDR3 is 20 amino acids. The V gene end was trimmed by 6 bases and the J gene end by 3 bases; junction bases not matched to a gene: 13. CDR3 amino acids: CASSRGPGTSGRADTGELFF. DNA for the CDR3: TGTGCCAGTAGCCGGGGTCCCGGGACTAGCGGGAGGGCAGACACCGGGGAGCTGTTTTTT.

J is TRBJ2-3 and V is TRBV5-1; 9 positions match TRBD2. This CDR3 has 14 residues. Trimming cost V 4 bases and J 4 bases; bases outside gene matches: 4. Germline V gene sequence: CDR1 SGHRS, CDR2 YFSETQ. The CDR3 DNA follows: TGCGCCAGCAGCATAGCGGGAGTCCCAGATACGCAGTATTTT. Amino acid sequence: CASSIAGVPDTQYF.

This chain connects TRBV7-2 to TRBJ1-4; no clear D. V lost 5 bases and J 7 bases, leaving 17 bases between the germline ends. Per germline, CDR1 SGHTA and CDR2 FQGNSA. This CDR3 region has 15 residues. CDR3 sequence reads: CASSTVAIKGEKLFF. CDR3 sequence (DNA): TGTGCCAGCAGCACAGTAGCAATCAAGGGTGAAAAACTGTTTTTT.

The chain uses TRBV10-3 and TRBJ2-6; 10 bases are a match to TRBD2. The CDR3 loop spans 21 amino acids. From germline, CDR1 is ENHRY and CDR2 SYGVKD. V lost 0 bases to trimming and J lost 8 bases; unmatched junction nucleotides: 19. The CDR3 here is CAISESRPQSSGRLRTNVLTF. The CDR3 nucleotides read TGTGCCATCAGTGAGTCGCGCCCACAAAGTAGCGGGAGGTTGCGGACCAACGTCCTGACTTTC.

The chain combines TRBV5-1 with TRBJ2-5; no reliable D call. CDR3 length: 13 residues. Germline CDR1 SGHRS, CDR2 YFSETQ. Between the trimmed V and J ends, which lost 2 bases and 5 bases, there was a span of 10 bases. CDR3: CASSLTPKETQYF. As DNA, the CDR3 is TGCGCCAGCAGCTTAACTCCTAAGGAGACCCAGTACTTC.

Relative to its sample, this clone is medium-sized. The chain has TRBV10-3 and TRBJ2-2; the match to TRBD2 covers 9 bases. J was trimmed by 5 bases and V by 3 bases; bases with no gene match: 10. Germline V gene lookup returns CDR1 ENHRY and CDR2 SYGVKD. The CDR3 spans 17 residues. CDR3 nucleotide sequence: TGTGCCATCAGTGACCGACCTCTAGCGGGACAAACCGGGGAGCTGTTTTTT. This codes for CAISDRPLAGQTGELFF.

The rearrangement links TRBV5-5 to TRBJ2-5, with no clear D. The CDR3 has 14 amino acids. Germline CDR1 and CDR2: SGHKS and YYEKEE (reference sequence). V shed 2 bases and J shed 5 bases, with 13 bases lying between them. CDR3 in amino acids: CASSFPSFLETQYF. The CDR3 DNA reads TGTGCCAGCAGCTTCCCCAGCTTTTTGGAGACCCAGTACTTC.